This TCR beta chain was captured by sequencing in a study of blood T cell repertoires in COVID-19 (dated by TCRdb to between 2020 and 2021). General notes on the study: The collaborator samples originated in the United States, Italy and Spain and spanned the acute and convalescent phases of COVID-19. The dataset comprised deeply sampled blood TCRbeta repertoires from subjects exposed to, actively infected with, or recovered from COVID-19. The prospective study material was composed of cDNA or gDNA derived from T cells, B-cell-depleted T cells, or PBMCs. Samples were obtained from the ongoing ImmuneRACE study (first 160 participants) and from approximately 1,200 subjects provided by 6 global collaborators. The sample metadata nearly always contained a de-identified subject ID, COVID-19 status, age in years and sex. The repertoires were released in a freely available public database meant as a resource for research on the immune response to SARS-CoV-2. Where HLA class I and class II types were available, the types were taken from metadata supplied by the sample provider, not from assay-based typing.

Each collaborating institution followed its own protocols to collect whole blood in K2EDTA tubes. For TCRbeta analysis, collaborators shipped samples in one of three forms: frozen whole blood, isolated PBMCs, or DNA extracted from either of those sample types. Per the germline V gene, MNHEY is the CDR1 and SVGEGT is the CDR2. The cysteine opens and the phenylalanine closes a CDR3 of 17 amino acids. Only the CDR3 DNA stays, 51 bases, in frame from base 1. Compared with germline, V lacks 6 bases and J lacks 5 bases; bases without a gene match: 19. Regarding this clone: Its cognate antigen has yet to be identified. No much larger clonotype is one base removed from it; base qualities were not supplied.

TCRbeta CDR3 regions were amplified from genomic DNA by means of the immunoSEQ Assay, a bias-controlled multiplex PCR. In the original analysis: Nucleated cell counts per sample were estimated from amplification of reference gene primers within the assay. Sequence reads were collapsed and filtered to measure the absolute abundance of every unique TCRbeta CDR3 rearrangement. For each sample, productive Simpson clonality was calculated as the square root of Simpson's diversity index across productive rearrangements. Here the immuneACCESS table is served through TCRdb, limited to in-frame sequences with V and J called. Missing clones are a known gap in these copies; in checked studies unresolved V genes cover under half, and the rest lacks a known reason. The D gene and trimming were derived from the DNA, and the V and J assignments and clone size from that table. The table for this sample lists 200,000 to 250,000 clones; approximately 80% of them were counted only once. Together, the top ten hold about 20% of the sample.

Study-wide findings and limitations: Clinical and demographic metadata were provided uncurated, with the amount varying by source and participant.

The chain couples TRBV6-2 or TRBV6-3 to TRBJ2-7; a stretch of 7 junction bases matches TRBD2. The receptor comes from a man aged 25 to 40 with active or convalescent COVID-19. What was sequenced was peripheral blood. The DNA sequence reads TGTGCCAGCAGCCCTACGGGGGGAGCGGAGCGTCCCGACGAGCAGTACTTC. Its translation reads: CASSPTGGAERPDEQYF.